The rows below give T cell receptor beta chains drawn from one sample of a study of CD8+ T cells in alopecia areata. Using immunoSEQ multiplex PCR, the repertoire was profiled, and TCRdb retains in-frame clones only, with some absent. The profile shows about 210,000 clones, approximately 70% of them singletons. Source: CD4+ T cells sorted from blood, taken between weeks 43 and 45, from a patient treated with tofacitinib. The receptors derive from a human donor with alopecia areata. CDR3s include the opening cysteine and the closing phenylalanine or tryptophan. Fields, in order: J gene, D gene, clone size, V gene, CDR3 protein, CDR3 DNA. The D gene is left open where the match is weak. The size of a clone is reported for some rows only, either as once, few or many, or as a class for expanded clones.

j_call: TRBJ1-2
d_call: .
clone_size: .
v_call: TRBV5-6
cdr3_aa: CASSSPGRAGNGYTF
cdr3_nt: TGTGCCAGCAGCTCGCCGGGGAGGGCCGGGAATGGCTACACCTTC

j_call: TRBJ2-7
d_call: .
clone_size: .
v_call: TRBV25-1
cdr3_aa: CASSEAAGHSYEQYF
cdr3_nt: TGTGCCAGCAGTGAGGCTGCAGGCCATTCCTACGAGCAGTACTTC

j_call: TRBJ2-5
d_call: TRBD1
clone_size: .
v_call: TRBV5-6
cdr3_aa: CASSSIGQAVAQETQYF
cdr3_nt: TGTGCCAGCAGCTCCATCGGACAGGCAGTTGCACAAGAGACCCAGTACTTC

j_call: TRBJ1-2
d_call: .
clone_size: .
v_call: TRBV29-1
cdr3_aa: CSVQNRLYGYTF
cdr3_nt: TGCAGCGTCCAGAACAGACTATATGGCTACACCTTC

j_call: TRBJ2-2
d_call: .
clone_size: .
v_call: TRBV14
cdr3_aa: CASSRGRNTGELFF
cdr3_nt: TGTGCCAGCAGCCGTGGACGGAACACCGGGGAGCTGTTTTTT

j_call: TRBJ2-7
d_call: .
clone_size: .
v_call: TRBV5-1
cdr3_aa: CASSLEVAGEQYF
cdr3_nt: TGCGCCAGCAGCTTGGAGGTGGCTGGCGAGCAGTACTTC

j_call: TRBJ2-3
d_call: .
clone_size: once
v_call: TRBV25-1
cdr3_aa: CATRGSGRTDTQYF
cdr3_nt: TGTGCCACCCGGGGGTCGGGACGAACAGATACGCAGTATTTT

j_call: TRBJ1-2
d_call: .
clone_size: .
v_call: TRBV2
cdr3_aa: CASSDYISNYGYTF
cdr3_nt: TGTGCCAGCTCTGATTACATATCTAACTATGGCTACACCTTC

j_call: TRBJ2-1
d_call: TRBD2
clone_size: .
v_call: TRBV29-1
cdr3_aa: CSFGMAGVEQFF
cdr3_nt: TGCAGCTTTGGGATGGCGGGGGTCGAGCAGTTCTTC

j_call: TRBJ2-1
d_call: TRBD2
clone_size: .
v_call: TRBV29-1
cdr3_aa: CSVARLAGFEQFF
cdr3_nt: TGCAGCGTCGCCCGACTAGCGGGGTTTGAGCAGTTCTTC

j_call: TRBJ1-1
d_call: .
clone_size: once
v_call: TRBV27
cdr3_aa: CASSGQGNTEAFF
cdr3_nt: TGTGCCAGCAGTGGACAAGGGAACACTGAAGCTTTCTTT

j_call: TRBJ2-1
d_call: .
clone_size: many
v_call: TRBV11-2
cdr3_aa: CASSPPTLTRTRRNEQFF
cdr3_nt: TGTGCCAGCAGCCCTCCAACCCTCACTAGGACTCGGCGCAATGAGCAGTTCTTC

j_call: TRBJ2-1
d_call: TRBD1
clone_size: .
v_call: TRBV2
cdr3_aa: CASRRQGEQFF
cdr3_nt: TGTGCCAGCAGGCGACAGGGCGAGCAGTTCTTC

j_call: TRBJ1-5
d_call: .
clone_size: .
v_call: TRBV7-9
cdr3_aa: CASSLQDSNQPQHF
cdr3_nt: TGTGCCAGCAGCTTGCAGGACAGCAATCAGCCCCAGCATTTT

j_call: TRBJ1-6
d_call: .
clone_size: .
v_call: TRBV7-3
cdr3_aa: CASSSGGPLHF
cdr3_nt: TGTGCCAGCAGCTCGGGGGGTCCCCTCCACTTT

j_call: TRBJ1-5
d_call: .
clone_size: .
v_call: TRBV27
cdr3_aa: CASSRVASNQPQHF
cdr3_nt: TGTGCCAGCAGTCGGGTGGCGAGCAATCAGCCCCAGCATTTT

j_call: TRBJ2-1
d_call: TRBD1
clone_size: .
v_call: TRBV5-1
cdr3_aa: CASSVDRDNEQFF
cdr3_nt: TGCGCCAGCAGCGTGGACAGGGACAATGAGCAGTTCTTC

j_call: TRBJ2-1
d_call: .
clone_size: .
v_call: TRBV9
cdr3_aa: CASSLTLRSGHNEQFF
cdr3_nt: TGTGCCAGCAGCCTGACCCTCCGGTCTGGGCACAATGAGCAGTTCTTC

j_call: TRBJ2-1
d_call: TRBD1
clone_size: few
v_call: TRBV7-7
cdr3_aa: CASSPLGQGFHNEQFF
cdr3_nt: TGTGCCAGCAGCCCCCTAGGACAGGGATTCCACAATGAGCAGTTCTTC

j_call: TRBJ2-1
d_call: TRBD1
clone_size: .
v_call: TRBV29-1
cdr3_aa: CSHNSQGYNEQFF
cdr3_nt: TGCAGCCATAATTCACAGGGGTACAATGAGCAGTTCTTC

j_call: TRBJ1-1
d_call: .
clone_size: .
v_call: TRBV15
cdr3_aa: CATSSPHTEAFF
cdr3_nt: TGTGCCACCAGCAGCCCCCACACTGAAGCTTTCTTT

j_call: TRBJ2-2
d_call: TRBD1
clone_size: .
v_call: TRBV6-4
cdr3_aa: CASIPGTGGLAGELFF
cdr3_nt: TGTGCCAGCATCCCCGGGACAGGGGGTTTAGCCGGGGAGCTGTTTTTT

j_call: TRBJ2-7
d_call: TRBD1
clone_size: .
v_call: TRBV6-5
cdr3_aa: CASSYLGQGRGEQYF
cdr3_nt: TGTGCCAGCAGTTACTTGGGACAGGGTAGAGGCGAGCAGTACTTC

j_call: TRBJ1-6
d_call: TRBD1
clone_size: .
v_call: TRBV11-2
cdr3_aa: CASSSIPTGQGKSPLHF
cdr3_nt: TGTGCCAGCAGCTCGATCCCGACCGGACAGGGGAAGTCACCCCTCCACTTT

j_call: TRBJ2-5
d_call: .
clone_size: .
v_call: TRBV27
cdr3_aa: CASSFLSQETQYF
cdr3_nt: TGTGCCAGCAGTTTCCTCAGCCAAGAGACCCAGTACTTC

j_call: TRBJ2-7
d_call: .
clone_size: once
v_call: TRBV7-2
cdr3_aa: CASSSADLQYF
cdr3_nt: TGTGCCAGCAGCTCAGCGGATTTGCAGTACTTC

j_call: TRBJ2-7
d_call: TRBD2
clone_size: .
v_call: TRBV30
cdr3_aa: CAWSRGGGANEQYF
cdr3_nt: TGTGCCTGGAGTAGGGGCGGGGGGGCCAACGAGCAGTACTTC

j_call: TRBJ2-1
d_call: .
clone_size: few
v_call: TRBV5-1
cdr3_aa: CASRWLGEQFF
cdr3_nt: TGCGCCAGCAGGTGGTTGGGGGAGCAGTTCTTC

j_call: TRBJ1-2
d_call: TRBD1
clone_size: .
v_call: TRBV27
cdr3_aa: CASRPQDRDNGYTF
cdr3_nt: TGTGCCAGCAGACCCCAGGACAGGGATAATGGCTACACCTTC

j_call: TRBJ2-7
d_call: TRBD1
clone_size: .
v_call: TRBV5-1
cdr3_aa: CASSPKLRDRAHHSF
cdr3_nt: TGCGCCAGCAGCCCGAAACTCCGGGACAGGGCCCATCATAGCTTC

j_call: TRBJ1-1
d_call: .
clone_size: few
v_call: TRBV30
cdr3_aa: CAWSVSRESAAFF
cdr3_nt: TGTGCCTGGAGTGTAAGCAGGGAGAGTGCGGCTTTCTTT

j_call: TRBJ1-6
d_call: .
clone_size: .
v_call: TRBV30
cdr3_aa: CAWSGWGEFSPLHF
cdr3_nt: TGTGCCTGGAGTGGATGGGGCGAATTTTCACCCCTCCACTTT

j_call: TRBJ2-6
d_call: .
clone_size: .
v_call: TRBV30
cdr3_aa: CAWSGDFSGANVLTF
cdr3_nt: TGTGCCTGGAGCGGGGATTTTTCTGGGGCCAACGTCCTGACTTTC

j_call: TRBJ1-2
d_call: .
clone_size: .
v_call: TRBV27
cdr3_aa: CASSFARARGVYGYTF
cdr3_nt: TGTGCCAGCAGTTTCGCGAGGGCCCGAGGGGTCTATGGCTACACCTTC

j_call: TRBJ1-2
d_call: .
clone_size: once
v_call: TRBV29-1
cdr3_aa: CSGLQGPGGYTF
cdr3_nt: TGCAGCGGACTTCAGGGACCGGGTGGCTACACCTTC

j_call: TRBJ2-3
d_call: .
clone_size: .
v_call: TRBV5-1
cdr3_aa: CASSLNLGSTDTQYF
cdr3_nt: TGCGCCAGCAGCTTGAACCTAGGGAGCACAGATACGCAGTATTTT

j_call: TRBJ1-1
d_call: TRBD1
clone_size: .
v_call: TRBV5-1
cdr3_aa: CASSPRAGGAFVVAFF
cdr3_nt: TGCGCCAGCAGCCCCCGGGCAGGGGGAGCCTTTGTGGTAGCTTTCTTT

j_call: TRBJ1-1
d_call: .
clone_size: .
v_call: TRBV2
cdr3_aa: CASSSFDAEAFF
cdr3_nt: TGTGCCAGCAGTTCCTTCGACGCTGAAGCTTTCTTT

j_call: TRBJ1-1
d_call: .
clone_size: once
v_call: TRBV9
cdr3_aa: CASSVTWVNTEAFF
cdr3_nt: TGTGCCAGCTCCGTGACCTGGGTGAACACTGAAGCTTTCTTT

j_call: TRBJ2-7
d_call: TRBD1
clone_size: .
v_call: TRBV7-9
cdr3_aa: CASSLDTTQGVLMYEQYF
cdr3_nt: TGTGCCAGCAGCTTGGATACCACACAGGGGGTGTTAATGTACGAGCAGTACTTC

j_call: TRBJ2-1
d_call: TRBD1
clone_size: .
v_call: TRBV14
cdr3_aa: CASSQDMGDSEQFF
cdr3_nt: TGTGCCAGCAGCCAAGACATGGGGGACAGCGAGCAGTTCTTC

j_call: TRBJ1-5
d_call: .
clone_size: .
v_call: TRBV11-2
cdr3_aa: CASSLRGNQPQHF
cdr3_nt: TGTGCCAGCAGCTTAAGGGGGAATCAGCCCCAGCATTTT

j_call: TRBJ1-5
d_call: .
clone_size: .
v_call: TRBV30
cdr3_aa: CAWSVAQGQPQHF
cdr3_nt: TGTGCCTGGAGTGTAGCCCAGGGTCAGCCCCAGCATTTT

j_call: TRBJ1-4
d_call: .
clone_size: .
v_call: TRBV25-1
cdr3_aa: CASSEVVGPPNEKLFF
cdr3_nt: TGTGCCAGCAGTGAAGTAGTGGGGCCGCCTAATGAAAAACTGTTTTTT

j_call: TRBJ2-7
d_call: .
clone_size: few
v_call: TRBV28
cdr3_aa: CASGVTYEQYF
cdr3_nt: TGTGCCAGCGGCGTAACCTACGAGCAGTACTTC

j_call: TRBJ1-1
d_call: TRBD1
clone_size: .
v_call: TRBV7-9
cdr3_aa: CASSLTSAGGTTEAFF
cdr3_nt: TGTGCCAGCAGCTTAACTTCGGCAGGGGGCACCACTGAAGCTTTCTTT

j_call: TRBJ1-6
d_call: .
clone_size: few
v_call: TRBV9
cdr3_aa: CASSAGTLQDSPLHF
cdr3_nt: TGTGCCAGCAGCGCTGGAACCCTCCAGGATTCACCCCTCCACTTT

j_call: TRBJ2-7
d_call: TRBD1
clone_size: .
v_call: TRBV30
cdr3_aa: CAWSVSGQRPGQYF
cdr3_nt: TGTGCCTGGAGTGTGTCGGGACAGCGGCCTGGGCAGTACTTC

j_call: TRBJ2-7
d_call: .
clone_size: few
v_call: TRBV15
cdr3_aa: CATSRDPGAYEQYF
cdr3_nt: TGTGCCACCAGCAGGGATCCGGGAGCCTACGAGCAGTACTTC

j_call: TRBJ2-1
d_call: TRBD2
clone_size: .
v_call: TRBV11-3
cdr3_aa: CASSSGLAGENNEQFF
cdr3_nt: TGTGCCAGCAGCTCCGGACTAGCGGGGGAGAATAATGAGCAGTTCTTC

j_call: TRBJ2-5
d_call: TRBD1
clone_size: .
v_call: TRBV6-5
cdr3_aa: CASSPDRGLQETQYF
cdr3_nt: TGTGCCAGCAGTCCAGACAGGGGGCTTCAGGAGACCCAGTACTTC

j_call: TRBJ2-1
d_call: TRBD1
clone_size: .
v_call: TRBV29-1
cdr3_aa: CSVTERQGVREQFF
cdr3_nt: TGCAGCGTGACAGAACGACAGGGGGTGCGTGAGCAGTTCTTC

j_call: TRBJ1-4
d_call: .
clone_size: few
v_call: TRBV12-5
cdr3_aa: CASGLDLNEKLFF
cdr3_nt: TGTGCTAGTGGTCTTGACCTTAATGAAAAACTGTTTTTT

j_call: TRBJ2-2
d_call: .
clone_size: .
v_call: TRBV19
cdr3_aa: CASSIQMTGELFF
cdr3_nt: TGTGCCAGTAGTATTCAGATGACCGGGGAGCTGTTTTTT

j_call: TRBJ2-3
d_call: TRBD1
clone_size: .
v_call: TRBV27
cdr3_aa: CASSTTGTGLSDTQYF
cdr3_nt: TGTGCCAGCAGTACAACCGGGACAGGGTTATCGGATACGCAGTATTTT

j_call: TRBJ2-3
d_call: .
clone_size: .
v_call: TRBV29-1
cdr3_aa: CSVLGEVAQYF
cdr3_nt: TGCAGCGTTTTAGGGGAGGTGGCGCAGTATTTT

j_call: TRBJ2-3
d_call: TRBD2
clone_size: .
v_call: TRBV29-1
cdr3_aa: CSVKRGLTDTQYF
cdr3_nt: TGCAGCGTAAAGCGGGGACTCACAGATACGCAGTATTTT

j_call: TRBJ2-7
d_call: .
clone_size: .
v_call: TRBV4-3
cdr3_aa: CASSQAAESYEQYF
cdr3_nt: TGCGCCAGCAGCCAAGCGGCAGAATCCTACGAGCAGTACTTC

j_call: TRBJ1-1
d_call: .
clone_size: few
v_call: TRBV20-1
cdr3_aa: CSAREWTEAFF
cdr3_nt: TGCAGTGCTAGAGAATGGACTGAAGCTTTCTTT

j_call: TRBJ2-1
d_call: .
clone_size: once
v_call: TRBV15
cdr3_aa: CATSRDFGNEQFF
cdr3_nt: TGTGCCACCAGCAGAGATTTCGGGAATGAGCAGTTCTTC